Listed below are T cell receptor beta chains from one sample, sequenced in a study of cytomegalovirus exposure and HLA in healthy donors. TCRdb's table, derived via immunoSEQ multiplex PCR, lists solely in-frame clones and lacks some. The table records fewer than 110,000 clones, 82% of them present only once. Material: PBMCs. Receptors were obtained from a man younger than 45 in good health and CMV-seropositive. Both conserved end residues are part of each CDR3. Each record gives: J gene, V gene, CDR3 protein.

J: TRBJ1-1
V: TRBV5-6
CDR3: CASSRGNTEAFF

J: TRBJ1-2
V: TRBV6-1
CDR3: CASSITWTGPDGYTF

J: TRBJ2-3
V: TRBV6-5
CDR3: CASSYSTGRGGDTQYF

J: TRBJ1-1
V: TRBV5-1
CDR3: CASSLSSSMNTEAFF

J: TRBJ1-6
V: TRBV30
CDR3: CAWSVQGGSTPLHF

J: TRBJ2-1
V: TRBV6-6
CDR3: CASSPSSGGVNEQFF

J: TRBJ2-3
V: TRBV2
CDR3: CASSDKRTDTQYF

J: TRBJ2-3
V: TRBV19
CDR3: CASTNPGERFGDTQYF

J: TRBJ1-1
V: TRBV6-5
CDR3: CASSDGENTEAFF

J: TRBJ1-2
V: TRBV14
CDR3: CASSQVAGNYGYTF

J: TRBJ1-4
V: TRBV4-1
CDR3: CASSQEGWFRDRGSQSVEKLFF

J: TRBJ1-2
V: TRBV6-4
CDR3: CASSSTGAHGYTF

J: TRBJ2-3
V: TRBV5-1
CDR3: CASSTGTAQRTDTQYF

J: TRBJ1-4
V: TRBV6-1
CDR3: CASSASGWTTNEKLFF

J: TRBJ2-2
V: TRBV5-1
CDR3: CASSPDSTTGELFF

J: TRBJ1-6
V: TRBV18
CDR3: CASSPTQGNSPLHF

J: TRBJ1-1
V: TRBV6-5
CDR3: CASSFGQGRTEAFF

J: TRBJ2-3
V: TRBV5-4
CDR3: CASSLVSRADTDTQYF

J: TRBJ2-5
V: TRBV2
CDR3: CASSWAPETQYF

J: TRBJ2-1
V: TRBV9
CDR3: CASSPEGGVRQFF

J: TRBJ2-1
V: TRBV5-1
CDR3: CASSLLAGSKNEQFF

J: TRBJ1-6
V: TRBV7-6
CDR3: CASSPGQTSPLHF

J: TRBJ1-5
V: TRBV29-1
CDR3: CSVEVRRVSPLSNQPQHF

J: TRBJ1-2
V: TRBV7-9
CDR3: CASSLVGGMYGYTF

J: TRBJ1-1
V: TRBV10-2
CDR3: CASSRGDTEAFF

J: TRBJ2-2
V: TRBV13
CDR3: CASNAGGSTGELFF

J: TRBJ2-7
V: TRBV7-9
CDR3: CASSSRGRQGGTYEQYF

J: TRBJ2-7
V: TRBV5-6
CDR3: CASQFGSSGGLYNEQYF

J: TRBJ2-1
V: TRBV19
CDR3: CASNRAGPSSYNEQFF

J: TRBJ2-2
V: TRBV7-2
CDR3: CASSLARDSYTGELFF

J: TRBJ1-5
V: TRBV6-6
CDR3: CASRTTGNYNQPQHF

J: TRBJ1-1
V: TRBV5-1
CDR3: CASNQGANTEAFF

J: TRBJ1-4
V: TRBV19
CDR3: CASSAGDRPIEKLFF

J: TRBJ2-3
V: TRBV10-2
CDR3: CASSEPLAGSTDTQYF